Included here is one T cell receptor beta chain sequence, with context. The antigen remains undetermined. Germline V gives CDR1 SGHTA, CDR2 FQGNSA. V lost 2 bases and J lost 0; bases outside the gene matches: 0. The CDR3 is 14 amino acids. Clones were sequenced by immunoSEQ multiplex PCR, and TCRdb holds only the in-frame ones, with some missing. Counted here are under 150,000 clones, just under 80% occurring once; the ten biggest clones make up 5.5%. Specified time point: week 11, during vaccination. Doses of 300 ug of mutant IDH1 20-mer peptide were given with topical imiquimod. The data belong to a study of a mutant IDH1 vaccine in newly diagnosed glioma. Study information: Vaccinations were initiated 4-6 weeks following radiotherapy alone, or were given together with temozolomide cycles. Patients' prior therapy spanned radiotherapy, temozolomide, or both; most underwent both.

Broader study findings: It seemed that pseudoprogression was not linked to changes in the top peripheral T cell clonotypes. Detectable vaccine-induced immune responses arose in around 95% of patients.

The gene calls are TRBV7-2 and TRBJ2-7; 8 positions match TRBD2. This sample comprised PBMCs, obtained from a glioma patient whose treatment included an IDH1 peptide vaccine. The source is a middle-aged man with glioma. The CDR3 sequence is CASSLSGGSYEQYF. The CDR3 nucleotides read TGTGCCAGCAGCTTAAGCGGGGGCTCCTACGAGCAGTACTTC.